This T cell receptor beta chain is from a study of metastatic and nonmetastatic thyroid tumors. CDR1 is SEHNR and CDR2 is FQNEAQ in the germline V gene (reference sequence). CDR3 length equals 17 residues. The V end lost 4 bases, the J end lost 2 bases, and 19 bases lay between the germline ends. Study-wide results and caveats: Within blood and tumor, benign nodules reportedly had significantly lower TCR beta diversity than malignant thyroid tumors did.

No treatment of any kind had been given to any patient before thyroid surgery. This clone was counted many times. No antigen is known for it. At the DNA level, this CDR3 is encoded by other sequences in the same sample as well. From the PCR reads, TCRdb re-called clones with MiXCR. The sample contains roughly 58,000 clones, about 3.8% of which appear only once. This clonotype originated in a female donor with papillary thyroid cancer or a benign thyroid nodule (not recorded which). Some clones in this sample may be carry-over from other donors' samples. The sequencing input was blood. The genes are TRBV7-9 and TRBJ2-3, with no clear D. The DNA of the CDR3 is TGTGCCAGCAGCTCCCCCAGGACCTATGTTACCACAGATACGCAGTATTTT. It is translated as CASSSPRTYVTTDTQYF.